These 26 T cell receptor beta chains were sequenced from one sample in a study of blood T cell repertoires in COVID-19. Data came from immunoSEQ multiplex PCR; TCRdb stores just in-frame clones and leaves some out. This table holds about 270,000 clones, about 89% found once. Source material: peripheral blood. Receptor source: a man aged 35-49 years with active or convalescent COVID-19.

V is TRBV19 and J is TRBJ1-1, with 7 bases identical to TRBD1. The CDR3 runs 13 residues. Trimming cost V 5 bases and J 4 bases; bases outside gene matches: 4. In germline, CDR1 is LNHDA, CDR2 SQIVND (reference sequence). The CDR3 reads CASSPQGGTEAFF. The DNA for the CDR3 is TGTGCCAGTAGTCCGCAGGGGGGCACTGAAGCTTTCTTT.

J is TRBJ1-2 and V is TRBV30, with TRBD1 matching over 7 bases. V gave up 0 bases and J gave up 6 bases; unmatched junction bases: 4. The CDR3 length is 13 residues. Germline-derived CDR1 and CDR2 are GTSNPN and SVGIG (reference sequence). The CDR3 spells CAWSVGRGDGYTF. Written as DNA, the CDR3 is TGTGCCTGGAGTGTAGGCAGGGGGGATGGCTACACCTTC.

V gene TRBV11-3 combines with J gene TRBJ2-3, with a possible D match to TRBD1 (6 bases). CDR1 is SGHNT and CDR2 is YENEEA in the germline V gene. This CDR3 is built from 15 residues. Deletions cut 0 bases from V and 1 base from J, with 8 bases between. CDR3 DNA sequence: TGTGCCAGCAGCTTAGATTCAGGGGGCACAGATACGCAGTATTTT. Protein: CASSLDSGGTDTQYF.

The chain joins TRBV19 to TRBJ2-1; D may be TRBD1 (5 bases). V gave up 3 bases and J gave up 7 bases, with 16 bases separating them. Per the germline V gene, CDR1 is LNHDA and CDR2 is SQIVND (reference sequence). This CDR3 comprises 15 residues. The CDR3 loop reads CASSIMLLSGNEQFF. The CDR3, as DNA: TGTGCCAGTAGTATCATGCTACTCTCAGGGAATGAGCAGTTCTTC.

The J gene is TRBJ2-1, the V gene TRBV12-5; the D is unclear. Germline V lookup: CDR1 LGHNT, CDR2 FRNRAP. Trimming stripped 7 bases from V and 0 bases from J, with 16 bases between. The CDR3 is 16 amino acids. The chain's CDR3 is CASVQSPYSSYNEQFF. The CDR3 DNA follows: TGTGCTAGTGTTCAGTCCCCCTACAGCTCCTACAATGAGCAGTTCTTC.

This chain joins TRBV12-3 or TRBV12-4 and TRBJ2-1, with 8 bases matching TRBD1. The CDR3 length is 11 residues. With 7 bases clipped from V and 8 bases from J, the junction kept 1 base outside the gene matches. CDR3 protein: CASMDRDEQFF. CDR3 nucleotide sequence: TGTGCCAGCATGGACAGGGATGAGCAGTTCTTC.

This chain connects TRBV7-8 to TRBJ2-3; TRBD2 agrees at 7 bases. With 2 bases clipped from V and 4 bases from J, the junction kept 12 bases outside the gene matches. Germline values: CDR1 SGHVS, CDR2 FQNEAQ. This CDR3 region has 17 residues. CDR3 sequence: CASSLRGLWGGPDTQYF. CDR3 coding DNA: TGTGCCAGCAGCTTAAGGGGTTTATGGGGAGGGCCAGATACGCAGTATTTT.

The chain uses TRBV5-8 and TRBJ1-5, with 10 bases lining up with TRBD1. The CDR3 extends over 15 amino acids. Germline-derived CDR1 and CDR2 are SGHTS and YDEGEE. V was pared by 2 bases and J by 9 bases, with 8 bases of the junction left unmatched. For the CDR3, the DNA is TGTGCCAGCAGCTTACCGGGACAGGGGCTCTGGCCCCAGCATTTT. This gives the protein CASSLPGQGLWPQHF.

The V call is TRBV7-9, the J call TRBJ1-5; 10 bases align to TRBD1. The V segment lost 5 bases and the J segment 4 bases; nucleotides outside the gene matches: 5. Germline-derived CDR1 and CDR2 are SEHNR and FQNEAQ (reference sequence). The CDR3 is 15 residues long. CDR3 loop: CASSRGTGENQPQHF. CDR3 DNA: TGTGCCAGCAGCCGGGGGACAGGGGAGAATCAGCCCCAGCATTTT.

This chain connects TRBV19 to TRBJ2-2; 9 positions match TRBD1. The germline V gene has CDR1 LNHDA and CDR2 SQIVND (reference sequence). CDR3 length: 14 residues. V lost 9 bases to trimming and J lost 6 bases; unmatched junction nucleotides: 8. CDR3 nucleotide sequence: TGTGCCAGCCAGAGGACAGGGGAAGCCGGGGAGCTGTTTTTT. It translates to CASQRTGEAGELFF.

V is TRBV6-5 and J is TRBJ1-5, with D unclear. This CDR3 spans 14 amino acids. Germline CDR1 is MNHEY and CDR2 is SVGAGI. V gave up 9 bases and J gave up 2 bases, with 14 bases separating them. The CDR3 spells CASTVIQGNQPQHF. The CDR3 DNA reads TGTGCCAGTACAGTAATTCAAGGCAATCAGCCCCAGCATTTT.

As DNA, the CDR3 is TGTGCCACCAGTGGTACAGCGGGGGACGAGCAGTTCTTC. Amino acid sequence: CATSGTAGDEQFF. The chain couples TRBV24-1 to TRBJ2-1; 8 nucleotides align to TRBD2. Germline V gives CDR1 KGHDR, CDR2 SFDVKD. The CDR3 is made up of 13 amino acids. J was trimmed by 10 bases and V by 5 bases; bases with no gene match: 6.

The chain recombines TRBV7-8 with TRBJ2-2; D possibly corresponds to TRBD2 (6 bases). V was pared by 5 bases and J by 0 bases, with 16 bases between. CDR1 and CDR2 (germline): SGHVS, FQNEAQ. The CDR3 extends over 17 amino acids. The CDR3 loop is CASSPLRGSPNTGELFF. In DNA, the CDR3 is TGTGCCAGCAGCCCCCTCCGGGGGTCCCCGAACACCGGGGAGCTGTTTTTT.

This chain links TRBV11-2 with TRBJ1-6; TRBD1 matches 8 bases. From germline, CDR1 is SGHAT and CDR2 FQNNGV. The CDR3 has 17 residues. The V and J ends lost 5 bases and 4 bases, in that order; junction bases with no gene match: 10. In nucleotides, the CDR3 is TGTGCCAGCAGCACTCTCACAGGGGGAATTTATAATTCACCCCTCCACTTT. It specifies CASSTLTGGIYNSPLHF.

This rearrangement joins TRBV4-2 to TRBJ1-5; no clear D gene. Germline V gene lookup returns CDR1 LGHNA and CDR2 YNFKEQ. The CDR3 consists of 18 residues. Deletions cut 0 bases from V and 4 bases from J, with 19 bases between. In DNA, the CDR3 is TGTGCCAGCAGCCAAGACGTTCTGGGCCGCGAATTGAATCAGCCCCAGCATTTT. Translating gives CASSQDVLGRELNQPQHF.

The chain employs TRBV9 and TRBJ2-1, with D perhaps matching TRBD2 (5 bases). Germline loops: CDR1 SGDLS, CDR2 YYNGEE. The CDR3 spans 14 residues. V lost 0 bases and J lost 6, with 10 bases in between. CDR3 nucleotides: TGTGCCAGCAGCGTAGATTCCGGGGTCAATGAGCAGTTCTTC. As protein: CASSVDSGVNEQFF.

The rearrangement joins TRBV30 to TRBJ1-1; 7 bases align to TRBD1. In germline, CDR1 is GTSNPN, CDR2 SVGIG (reference sequence). V lost 7 bases and J lost 1; bases outside the gene matches: 3. The CDR3 length is 12 residues. The CDR3 region is CALQGPNTEAFF. As DNA, the CDR3 is TGTGCCTTACAGGGGCCGAACACTGAAGCTTTCTTT.

This clone was counted a single time. A read error may produce the germline difference seen at one junction end. This rearrangement joins TRBV16 to TRBJ2-4; possible D gene TRBD2, 7 bases. Germline CDR1 reads KGHSY; CDR2 reads FQNENV. The CDR3 has 15 residues. CDR3 DNA: TGTGCCAGCAGCCAATCCCGGGGGGCCATAAACATTCAGTACTTC. Translated: CASSQSRGAINIQYF.

This clone was seen a few times. The chain combines TRBV9 with TRBJ1-4; the D is unclear. This CDR3 is built from 14 residues. Germline V gene data show CDR1 as SGDLS and CDR2 as YYNGEE. With 0 bases removed from V and 4 bases from J, the gap between germline ends came to 7 bases. This chain's CDR3 is CASSVDYYNEKLFF. As DNA, the CDR3 is TGTGCCAGCAGCGTAGACTACTATAATGAAAAACTGTTTTTT.

This chain links TRBV3-1 (or the pseudogene TRBV3-2) with TRBJ2-7, with a tentative D call TRBD2 (5 bases). The CDR3 contains 16 residues. V lost 4 bases and J 10 bases, leaving 26 bases between the germline ends. In germline, CDR1 is LGHDT, CDR2 YNNKEL (reference sequence). Here the CDR3 reads CASSPTPSPGNLFQYF. The CDR3 region has the DNA TGTGCCAGCAGCCCTACCCCCTCTCCGGGGAACTTATTTCAGTACTTC.

The V call is TRBV4-1, the J call TRBJ1-5, with a tentative D call TRBD1 (6 bases). V gave up 0 bases and J gave up 4 bases, with 10 bases separating them. Germline CDR1 is MGHRA and CDR2 is YSYEKL. This CDR3 contains 15 residues. CDR3 DNA sequence: TGCGCCAGCAGCCAAGAAAGGACAGATAATCAGCCCCAGCATTTT. Translated: CASSQERTDNQPQHF.

J is TRBJ2-5 and V is TRBV6-5; D is perhaps TRBD2 (5 bases). Trimming left V 5 bases short and J 4 bases short, with 11 bases between. CDR1 and CDR2 from the germline V gene are MNHEY and SVGAGI. This CDR3 spans 13 amino acids. CDR3 amino acids: CASSPRTGETQYF. The CDR3 DNA follows: TGTGCCAGCAGTCCTAGGACTGGAGAGACCCAGTACTTC.

The genes are TRBV5-4 and TRBJ1-2; D might be TRBD1 (5 bases). CDR1 is SGHNT, CDR2 YYREEE, per germline (reference sequence). The CDR3 loop spans 14 amino acids. V lost 2 bases to trimming and J lost 8 bases, with 16 bases between them. CDR3 sequence reads: CASSLGAVSEGYTF. Written as DNA, the CDR3 is TGTGCCAGCAGCTTAGGGGCCGTATCGGAAGGCTACACCTTC.

This rearrangement joins TRBV9 to TRBJ1-2; D is perhaps TRBD1 (5 bases). The CDR3 contains 14 residues. The V gene's germline CDR1 is SGDLS and CDR2 YYNGEE. Trimming removed 4 bases from V and 1 base from J, with 11 bases in between. CDR3 nucleotide sequence: TGTGCCAGCAGCCTTCAAGACAGTAACTATGGCTACACCTTC. Translating gives CASSLQDSNYGYTF.

Note on this clone: This sample includes further DNA sequences coding for the same CDR3. This chain uses TRBV11-2 with TRBJ1-6, with TRBD1 matching over 7 bases. V shed 1 base and J 6 bases; nucleotides not matched to a gene: 3. The CDR3 is 15 residues long. Germline V lookup: CDR1 SGHAT, CDR2 FQNNGV. The CDR3 spells CASSLVPGGNSPLHF. CDR3 sequence (DNA): TGTGCCAGCAGCTTAGTTCCAGGGGGTAATTCACCCCTCCACTTT.

The V call is TRBV14, the J call TRBJ2-2; D perhaps matches TRBD1 (6 bases). V lost 4 bases, J lost 4 bases, and 10 bases lay in between. CDR1 and CDR2 (germline): SGHDN, FVKESK. The CDR3 is 14 residues long. This CDR3 reads CASSRYRATGELFF. For the CDR3, the DNA is TGTGCCAGCAGCCGGTACAGGGCCACCGGGGAGCTGTTTTTT.